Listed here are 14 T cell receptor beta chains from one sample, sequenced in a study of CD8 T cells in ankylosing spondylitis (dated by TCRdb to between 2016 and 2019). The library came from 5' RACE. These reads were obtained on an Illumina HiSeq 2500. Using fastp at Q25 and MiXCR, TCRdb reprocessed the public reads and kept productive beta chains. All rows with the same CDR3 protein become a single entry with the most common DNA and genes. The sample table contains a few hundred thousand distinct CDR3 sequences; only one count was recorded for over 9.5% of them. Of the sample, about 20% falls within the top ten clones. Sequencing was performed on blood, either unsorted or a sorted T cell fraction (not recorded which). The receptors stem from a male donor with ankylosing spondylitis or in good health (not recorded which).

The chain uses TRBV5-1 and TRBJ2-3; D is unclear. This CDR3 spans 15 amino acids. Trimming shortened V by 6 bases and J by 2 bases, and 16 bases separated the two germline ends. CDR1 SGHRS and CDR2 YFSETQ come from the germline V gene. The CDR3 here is CASTLPAQDTDTQYF. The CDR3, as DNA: TGCGCCAGCACGCTCCCCGCCCAGGACACAGATACGCAGTATTTT.

The CDR3 loop is CASRYSGSSYNSPLHF. The CDR3 DNA follows: TGTGCCAGCCGATATTCCGGTAGCTCCTATAATTCACCCCTCCACTTT. J is TRBJ1-6 and V is TRBV6-1; D is unclear. V dropped 8 bases and J dropped 0 bases, with 14 bases sitting between them. The CDR3 consists of 16 residues. Germline V gene sequence: CDR1 MNHNS, CDR2 SASEGT.

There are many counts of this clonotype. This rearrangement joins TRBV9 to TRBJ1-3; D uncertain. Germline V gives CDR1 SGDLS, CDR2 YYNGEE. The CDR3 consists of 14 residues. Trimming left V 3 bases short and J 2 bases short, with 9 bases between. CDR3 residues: CASSEGNTGNTIYF. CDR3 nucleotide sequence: TGTGCCAGCAGCGAGGGAAACACTGGAAACACCATATATTTT.

The CDR3 here is CASSLGGSRADTQYF. CDR3 DNA: TGTGCCAGCAGCTTAGGTGGTAGCCGCGCAGATACGCAGTATTTT. The chain employs TRBV7-2 and TRBJ2-3, with D hard to call. CDR3 size: 15 residues. V lost 1 base and J lost 4, with 12 bases in between. CDR1 is SGHTA and CDR2 is FQGNSA in the germline V gene.

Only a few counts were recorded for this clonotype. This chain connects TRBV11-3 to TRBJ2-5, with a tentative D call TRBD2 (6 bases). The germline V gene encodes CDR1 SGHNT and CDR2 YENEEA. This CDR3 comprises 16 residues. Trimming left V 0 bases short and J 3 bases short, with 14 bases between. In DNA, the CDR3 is TGTGCCAGCAGCTTAGATGGCGGGGAAGGGAAAGAGACCCAGTACTTC. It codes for CASSLDGGEGKETQYF.

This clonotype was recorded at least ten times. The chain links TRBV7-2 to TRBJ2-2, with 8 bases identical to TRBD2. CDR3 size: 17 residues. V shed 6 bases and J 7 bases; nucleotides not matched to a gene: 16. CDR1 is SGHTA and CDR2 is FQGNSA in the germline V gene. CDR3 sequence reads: CASRPRAGGLTIGELFF. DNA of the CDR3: TGTGCCAGCAGACCCCGGGCGGGGGGTTTAACGATCGGGGAGCTGTTTTTT.

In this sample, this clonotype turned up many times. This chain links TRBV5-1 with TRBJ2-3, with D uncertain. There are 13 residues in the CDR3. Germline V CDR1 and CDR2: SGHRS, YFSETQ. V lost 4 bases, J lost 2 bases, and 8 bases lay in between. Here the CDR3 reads CASSLYYTDTQYF. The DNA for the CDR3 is TGCGCCAGCAGCCTTTATTACACAGATACGCAGTATTTT.

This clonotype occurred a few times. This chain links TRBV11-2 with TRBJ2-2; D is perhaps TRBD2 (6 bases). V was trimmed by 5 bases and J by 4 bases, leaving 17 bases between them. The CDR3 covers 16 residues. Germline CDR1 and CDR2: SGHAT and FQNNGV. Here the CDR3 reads CASSERGTQLTGELFF. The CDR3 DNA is TGTGCCAGCAGCGAGCGCGGGACCCAACTCACCGGGGAGCTGTTTTTT.

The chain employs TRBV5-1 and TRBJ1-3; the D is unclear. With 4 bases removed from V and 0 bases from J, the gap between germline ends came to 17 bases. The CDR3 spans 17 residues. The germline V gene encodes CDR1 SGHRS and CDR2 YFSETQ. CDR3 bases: TGCGCCAGCAGCCGGGCGGGTGGCCAGAGCTCTGGAAACACCATATATTTT. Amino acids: CASSRAGGQSSGNTIYF. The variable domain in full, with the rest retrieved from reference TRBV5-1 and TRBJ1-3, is KAGVTQTPRYLIKTRGQQVTLSCSPISGHRSVSWYQQTPGQGLQFLFEYFSETQRNKGNFPGRFSGRQFSNSRSEMNVSTLELGDSALYLCASSRAGGQSSGNTIYFGEGSWLTVV.

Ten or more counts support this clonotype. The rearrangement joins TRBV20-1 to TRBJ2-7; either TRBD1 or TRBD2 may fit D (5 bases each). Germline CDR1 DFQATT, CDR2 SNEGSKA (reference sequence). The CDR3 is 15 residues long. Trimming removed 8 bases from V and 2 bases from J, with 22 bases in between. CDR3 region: CSTSIPGRTPYEQYF. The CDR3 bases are TGCAGTACCTCGATTCCGGGACGGACCCCCTACGAGCAGTACTTC.

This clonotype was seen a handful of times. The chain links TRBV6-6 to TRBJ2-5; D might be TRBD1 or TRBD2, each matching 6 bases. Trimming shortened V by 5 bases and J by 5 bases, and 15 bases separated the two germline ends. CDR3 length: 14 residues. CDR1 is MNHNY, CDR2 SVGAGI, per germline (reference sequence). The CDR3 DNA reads TGTGCCAGCAGTCCCCTGGGGGGCTCGGAGACCCAGTACTTC. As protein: CASSPLGGSETQYF.

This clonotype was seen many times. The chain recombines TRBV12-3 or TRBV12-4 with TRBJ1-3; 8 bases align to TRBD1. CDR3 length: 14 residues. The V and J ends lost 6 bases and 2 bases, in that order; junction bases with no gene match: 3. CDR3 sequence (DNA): TGTGCCAGCAGCCAGGGGGCGGCTGGAAACACCATATATTTT. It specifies CASSQGAAGNTIYF.

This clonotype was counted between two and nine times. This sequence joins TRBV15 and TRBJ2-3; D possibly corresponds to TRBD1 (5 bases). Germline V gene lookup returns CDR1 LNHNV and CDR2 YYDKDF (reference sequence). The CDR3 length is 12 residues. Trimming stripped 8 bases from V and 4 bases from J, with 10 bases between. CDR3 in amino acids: CATEGVADTQYF. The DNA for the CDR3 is TGTGCCACCGAAGGGGTGGCAGATACGCAGTATTTT.

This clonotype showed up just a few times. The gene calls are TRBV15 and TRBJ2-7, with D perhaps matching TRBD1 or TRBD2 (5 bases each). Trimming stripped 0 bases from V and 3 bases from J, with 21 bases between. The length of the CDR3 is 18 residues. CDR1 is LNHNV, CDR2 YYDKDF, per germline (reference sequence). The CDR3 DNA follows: TGTGCCACCAGCAGAGACGTGGTATCCCGGGACGGCGACTACGAGCAGTACTTC. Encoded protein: CATSRDVVSRDGDYEQYF. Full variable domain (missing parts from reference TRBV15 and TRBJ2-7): DAMVIQNPRYQVTQFGKPVTLSCSQTLNHNVMYWYQQKSSQAPKLLFHYYDKDFNNEADTPDNFQSRRPNTSFCFLDIRSPGLGDTAMYLCATSRDVVSRDGDYEQYFGPGTRLTVT.